Included here is one TCR beta chain sequence, with context. The CDR3 has 15 residues. V was clipped by 1 base and J by 2 bases; unmatched bases: 0. CDR1 LGHDT and CDR2 YNNKEL come from the germline V gene (reference sequence). TCRdb's table, derived via immunoSEQ multiplex PCR, lists solely in-frame clones and lacks some. The data show about 300,000 clones, approximately 84% seen once. This sample was taken from a study of blood T cell repertoires in COVID-19. The wider study: Sources were T cells, B-cell-depleted T cells, or PBMCs; the material itself was cDNA or gDNA.

The rearrangement links TRBV3-1 (or the pseudogene TRBV3-2) to TRBJ1-5; 9 nucleotides line up with TRBD1. Sequences were obtained from PBMCs or T cells enriched from blood (not recorded which). The sequence was obtained from a young man who had recovered from COVID-19. The CDR3 nucleotides are TGTGCCAGCAGCCAAGGGACAGGGGGCAATCAGCCCCAGCATTTT. Translation: CASSQGTGGNQPQHF.